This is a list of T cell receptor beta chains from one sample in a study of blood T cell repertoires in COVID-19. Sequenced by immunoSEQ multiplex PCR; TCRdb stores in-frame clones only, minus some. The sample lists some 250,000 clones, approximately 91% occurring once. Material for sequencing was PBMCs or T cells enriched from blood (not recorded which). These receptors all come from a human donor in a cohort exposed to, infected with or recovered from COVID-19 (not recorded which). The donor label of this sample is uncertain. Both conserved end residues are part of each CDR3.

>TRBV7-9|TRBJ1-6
CASRPTGPSSPLHF
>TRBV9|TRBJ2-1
CASSPAYNEQFF
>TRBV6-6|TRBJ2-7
CASSYGTGPYEQYF
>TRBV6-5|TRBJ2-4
CASRDRSKNIQYF
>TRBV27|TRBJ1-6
CASTPQGPNSPLHF
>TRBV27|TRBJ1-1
CASSLSPLNTEAFF
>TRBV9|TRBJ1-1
CASSVVGGEGTEAFF
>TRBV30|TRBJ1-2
CAWSSEQGRGTF
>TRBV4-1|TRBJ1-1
CASSLRDSYTEAFF
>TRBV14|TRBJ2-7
CASSTLQGTGGYEQYF
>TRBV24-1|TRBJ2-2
CATSDSGTSGGGNTGELFF
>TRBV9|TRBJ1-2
CASSVGVYGYTF
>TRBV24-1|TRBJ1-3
CATSTPKTGFSGNTIYF
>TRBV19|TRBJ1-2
CASSIVGLGMRYGYTF
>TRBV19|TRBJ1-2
CASSMDRAAFGGYTF
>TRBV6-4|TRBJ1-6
CASSESDRTNNSPLHF